This T cell receptor (beta chain) originates from a study of molecular identifiers for immune sequencing clone quantification. Study as a whole: Four portions were sequenced after RNA from about 21,000 or 97,000 naive CD8 cells was split five ways in replicates.

Construction of naive CD8 libraries employed about 19,000 to 1,000,000 sorted cells together with 10%, 30% or 50% RNA. The study's findings and limits: Barcodes shared by identical TCR molecules could lead to underestimated sizes of highly expanded clones.

This clonotype was found many times. Its matching antigen is unknown. TCRdb re-called the PCR reads with MiXCR, one entry per CDR3 protein. The sample has some 320,000 distinct CDR3 sequences, about 20% seen once. The V gene lost 5 bases and the J gene lost 2 bases, with 10 bases spanning the gap. The germline V gene has CDR1 MDHEN and CDR2 SYDVKM. The CDR3 is 13 amino acids. The chain carries TRBV28 and TRBJ2-7; D perhaps matches TRBD1 (6 bases). Material for sequencing was naive CD8+ T cells from blood, with Jurkat cell RNA spiked in. Subset noted: FACS-sorted CD8+CD4-CCR7+CD45RA+ naive T cells. The sequence was collected from a human donor in good health. Some libraries in this study had Jurkat cell RNA spiked in. The CDR3 nucleotides read TGTGCCAGCAGTACCGGACAGACCTACGAGCAGTACTTC. Its translation: CASSTGQTYEQYF.